The 12 T cell receptor beta chains given below trace back to one sample, sequenced in a study of blood T cell repertoires in COVID-19. Using immunoSEQ multiplex PCR, the repertoire was profiled, and TCRdb retains in-frame clones only, with some absent. The table includes about 190,000 clones, roughly 88% detected once. The sample was PBMCs or T cells enriched from blood (not recorded which). These receptors were taken from a man aged 35 to 55 with acute COVID-19.

The chain joins TRBV27 to TRBJ1-5, with a possible D match to TRBD1 (6 bases). The CDR3 runs 16 residues. V lost 5 bases and J lost 4, with 18 bases in between. Germline V CDR1 and CDR2: MNHEY, SMNVEV (reference sequence). The CDR3 protein is CASSRRVKDRNQPQHF. CDR3 coding DNA: TGTGCCAGCAGTCGACGCGTCAAGGACAGAAATCAGCCCCAGCATTTT.

In this sample, this clone turned up once. The chain joins TRBV30 to TRBJ2-7, with 7 bases that match TRBD1. Losses at the gene ends were 4 bases for V and 2 bases for J; bases not matched to a gene: 2. Germline CDR1 reads GTSNPN; CDR2 reads SVGIG (reference sequence). The CDR3 sequence is 12 residues long. The CDR3 bases are TGTGCCTGGAAACAGGGGCCCTACGAGCAGTACTTC. It is translated as CAWKQGPYEQYF.

This chain links TRBV21-1 with TRBJ2-3; the table gives TRBD2 as D, unverified against the DNA. TRBV21-1 is given as a pseudogene. The CDR3 extends over 16 amino acids. The CDR3 DNA follows: TGTGCCAGCAGCAAAGAACGGAGCGGGATCACAGATACGCAGTATTTT. Its translation: CASSKERSGITDTQYF.

The V call is TRBV28, the J call TRBJ1-5, with 12 bases aligning to TRBD1. The CDR3 is 17 residues long. J was trimmed by 0 bases and V by 4 bases; bases with no gene match: 4. Germline CDR1 MDHEN, CDR2 SYDVKM. CDR3 sequence reads: CASSSGTGGSSNQPQHF. The CDR3 DNA sequence: TGTGCCAGCAGTTCAGGGACAGGGGGCTCTAGCAATCAGCCCCAGCATTTT.

The chain carries TRBV18 and TRBJ1-1; weak D call: TRBD1 (5 bases). From germline, CDR1 is KGHSH and CDR2 LQKENI. Trimming pared 5 bases from V and 1 base from J, leaving 8 bases between. The CDR3 length is 13 residues. CDR3 sequence: CASSTTENTEAFF. The DNA for the CDR3 is TGTGCCAGCTCAACGACAGAGAACACTGAAGCTTTCTTT.

This clone was observed a single time. The V and J genes are TRBV5-6 and TRBJ2-7, with 7 bases aligning to TRBD1. This CDR3 has 15 residues. Germline CDR1 SGHDT, CDR2 YYEEEE. V lost 0 bases, J lost 4 bases, and 7 bases stayed unmatched. The CDR3 DNA is TGTGCCAGCAGCTTGGGAGGGCAGGGGGAGTACGAGCAGTACTTC. It is translated as CASSLGGQGEYEQYF.

V gene TRBV30 combines with J gene TRBJ2-7; D might be TRBD1 (5 bases). Trimming pared 1 base from V and 1 base from J, leaving 14 bases between. The CDR3 spans 15 residues. Germline V gives CDR1 GTSNPN, CDR2 SVGIG (reference sequence). The CDR3 region is CAWSAGLELSYEQYF. In DNA, the CDR3 is TGTGCCTGGAGTGCAGGGTTAGAGCTTTCCTACGAGCAGTACTTC.

V usage is TRBV7-2 and J usage is TRBJ2-3, with TRBD1 matching 11 bases. CDR1 SGHTA and CDR2 FQGNSA come from the germline V gene. V was clipped by 5 bases and J by 0 bases; unmatched bases: 10. The CDR3 sequence is 18 residues long. The CDR3 coding sequence is TGTGCCAGCAGCCGGCGCGGACAGGGGGCGCTGAGCACAGATACGCAGTATTTT. The encoded protein is CASSRRGQGALSTDTQYF.

The rearrangement uses TRBV6-5 and TRBJ1-1; D ambiguous. The CDR3 consists of 14 residues. Trimming took 4 bases from V and 4 from J, leaving 13 bases between them. Germline V gives CDR1 MNHEY, CDR2 SVGAGI. The CDR3 DNA reads as TGTGCCAGCAGTTCAACGGGGATTTTCACTGAAGCTTTCTTT. It is translated as CASSSTGIFTEAFF.

This clone was observed a single time. The chain has TRBV7-3 and TRBJ2-1, with a possible D match to TRBD2 (6 bases). V was pared by 5 bases and J by 9 bases, with 17 bases between. The germline V gene has CDR1 SGHTA and CDR2 FQGTGA. The CDR3 length is 14 residues. The CDR3 DNA reads TGTGCCAGCAGCCCGGGATGGGACGGGGGTGAGCAGTTCTTC. Amino acid sequence: CASSPGWDGGEQFF.

V and J are TRBV19 and TRBJ1-5; TRBD1 agrees at 10 bases. J lost 4 bases, V lost 4 bases, and 4 bases had no gene match. CDR1 is LNHDA, CDR2 SQIVND, per germline (reference sequence). This CDR3 is built from 15 residues. This chain's CDR3 is CASSSDRGPNQPQHF. The DNA for the CDR3 is TGTGCCAGTAGTAGTGACAGGGGGCCTAATCAGCCCCAGCATTTT.

The rearrangement uses TRBV5-1 and TRBJ2-7; D might be TRBD1 (6 bases). CDR3 length: 15 residues. Trimming cost V 0 bases and J 4 bases, with 14 bases left between them. Looked up from germline, CDR1 is SGHRS and CDR2 is YFSETQ. The CDR3 is CASSLVGHYSYEQYF. The DNA for the CDR3 is TGCGCCAGCAGCTTGGTGGGACACTATTCATACGAGCAGTACTTC.